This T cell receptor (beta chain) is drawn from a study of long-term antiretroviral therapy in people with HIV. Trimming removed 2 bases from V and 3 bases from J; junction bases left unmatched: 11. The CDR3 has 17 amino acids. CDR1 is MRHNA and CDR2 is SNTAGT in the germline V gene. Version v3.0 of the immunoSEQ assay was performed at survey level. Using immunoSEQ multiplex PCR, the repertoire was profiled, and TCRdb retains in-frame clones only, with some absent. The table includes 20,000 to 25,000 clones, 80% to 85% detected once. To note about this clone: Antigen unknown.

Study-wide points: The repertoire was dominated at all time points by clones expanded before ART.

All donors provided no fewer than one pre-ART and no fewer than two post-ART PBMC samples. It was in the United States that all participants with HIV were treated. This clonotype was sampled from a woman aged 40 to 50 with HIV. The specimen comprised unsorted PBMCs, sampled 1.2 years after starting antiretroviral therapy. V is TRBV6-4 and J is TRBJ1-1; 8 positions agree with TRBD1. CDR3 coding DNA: TGTGCCAGCAGTGACAATGAGACAGGGGCATATTACACTGAAGCTTTCTTT. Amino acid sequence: CASSDNETGAYYTEAFF.